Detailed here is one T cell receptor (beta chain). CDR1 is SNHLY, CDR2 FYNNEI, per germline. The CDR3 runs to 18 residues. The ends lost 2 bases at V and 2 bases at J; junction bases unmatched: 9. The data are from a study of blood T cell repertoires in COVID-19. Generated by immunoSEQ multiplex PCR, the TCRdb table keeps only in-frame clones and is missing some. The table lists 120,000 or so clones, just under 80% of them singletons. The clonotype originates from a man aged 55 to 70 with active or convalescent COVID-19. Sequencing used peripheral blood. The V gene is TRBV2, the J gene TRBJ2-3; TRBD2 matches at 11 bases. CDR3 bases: TGTGCCAGCAGTGAAAACCCGGGACTAGCGGAACACACAGATACGCAGTATTTT. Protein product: CASSENPGLAEHTDTQYF.